The next 3 T cell receptor beta chains were all read from a single sample in a study of radiotherapy plus CTLA-4 blockade in lung cancer. Libraries were prepared by immunoSEQ multiplex PCR; TCRdb keeps only in-frame clonotypes and omits some of them. Among around 82,000 clones listed, about 79% were seen once. The material sequenced was peripheral blood, taken from a patient treated with radiotherapy plus ipilimumab. The receptors were sampled from a human donor with non-small cell lung cancer whose response to radiotherapy plus ipilimumab could not be evaluated. Some clones in this sample may be carry-over from other donors' samples.

The rearrangement uses TRBV19 and TRBJ2-2, with 8 bases identical to TRBD1. The V segment lost 1 base and the J segment 4 bases; nucleotides outside the gene matches: 5. In germline, CDR1 is LNHDA, CDR2 SQIVND (reference sequence). The CDR3 sequence is 16 residues long. This CDR3 reads CASSIAAGGITGELFF. The CDR3, as DNA: TGTGCCAGTAGTATAGCGGCAGGGGGCATCACCGGGGAGCTGTTTTTT.

V and J are TRBV28 and TRBJ2-3; 7 nucleotides align to TRBD1. J was trimmed by 2 bases and V by 5 bases; bases with no gene match: 7. This CDR3 has 15 residues. Germline V gene data show CDR1 as MDHEN and CDR2 as SYDVKM. In DNA, the CDR3 is TGTGCCAGCAGTACCGGGACAGCTTCCACAGATACGCAGTATTTT. This codes for CASSTGTASTDTQYF.

V and J are TRBV9 and TRBJ1-5, with D perhaps matching TRBD1 (5 bases). CDR1 is SGDLS, CDR2 YYNGEE, per germline. The ends were cut back, 3 bases at V and 3 bases at J, with 10 bases in the middle. The CDR3 has 14 residues. The CDR3 DNA sequence: TGTGCCAGCAGCGGTACAGGTACCAATCAGCCCCAGCATTTT. Translating gives CASSGTGTNQPQHF.